This TCR beta chain was retrieved from a study of T cell responses to AZD1222 COVID-19 vaccine. General study points: Seropositive AZD1222 recipients at baseline numbered only 5 or 6.

The method was immunoSEQ multiplex PCR; TCRdb's version includes in-frame clones alone and lacks a portion of them. This sample has approximately 64,000 clones; roughly 84% occur once, and the top ten carry about 10%. The CDR3 consists of 14 residues. The junction had 3 bases not matched to a gene; V was cut back by 3 bases and J by 4 bases. From germline, CDR1 is LNHNV and CDR2 YYDKDF (reference sequence). This clone appeared once. Its antigen remains unidentified. The rearrangement joins TRBV15 to TRBJ2-3; 8 bases match TRBD1. The source was peripheral blood, collected on day 0 of AZD1222 vaccination. The sequence was obtained from an adult in good health. CDR3 sequence: CATSRGQAADTQYF. The CDR3 region has the DNA TGTGCCACCAGCAGGGGACAGGCGGCAGATACGCAGTATTTT.